Listed here are 24 T cell receptor beta chains from one sample, sequenced in a study of graft-versus-host responses after intestinal transplantation. Clones were read by immunoSEQ multiplex PCR, and TCRdb kept only the in-frame ones, dropping some. The sample consists of around 10,000 clones, roughly 31% of them appearing once. Specimen: alloreactive CD4+ T cells from a mixed lymphocyte reaction culture, collected before transplantation. Sample subset: CFSE-low proliferating T cells sorted from approximately six-day pre-transplant mixed lymphocyte reaction (GvH or HvG direction). The receptors were sampled from a human patient who was an organ donor for intestinal transplantation.

In this sample, this clone turned up a few times. The chain employs TRBV27 and TRBJ2-4, with TRBD2 matching 15 bases. This CDR3 is 16 amino acids long. With V trimmed by 4 bases and J by 4 bases, 2 bases remained unmatched. The V gene's germline CDR1 is MNHEY and CDR2 SMNVEV (reference sequence). As DNA, the CDR3 is TGTGCCAGCAGTTCGGGACTAGCGGGGGGAAAAAACATTCAGTACTTC. Encoded protein: CASSSGLAGGKNIQYF.

This chain links TRBV30 with TRBJ2-5, with 8 bases that match TRBD2. J was trimmed by 9 bases and V by 2 bases; bases with no gene match: 17. Germline CDR1 is GTSNPN and CDR2 is SVGIG (reference sequence). The CDR3 runs 16 residues. In DNA form, the CDR3 reads TGTGCCTGGAGTAGAATGGCAGGGGCCCTCGGGGGGGCCCAGTACTTC. Its protein product is CAWSRMAGALGGAQYF.

The V gene is TRBV4-2, the J gene TRBJ2-7; TRBD2 is a possible D gene (5 bases). Germline V gene data show CDR1 as LGHNA and CDR2 as YNFKEQ. V was cut by 0 bases and J by 2 bases, with 14 bases left in between. The CDR3 sequence is 16 residues long. CDR3 nucleotides: TGTGCCAGCAGCCAAGAGCCCCCGGACTCCCCCTACGAGCAGTACTTC. Protein sequence: CASSQEPPDSPYEQYF.

This clone was counted a few times. V usage is TRBV5-4 and J usage is TRBJ2-2; D unresolved. Trimming removed 0 bases from V and 2 bases from J, with 8 bases in between. CDR3 length: 15 amino acids. CDR1 and CDR2 (germline): SGHNT, YYREEE (reference sequence). The CDR3 region is CASSLATVNTGELFF. In DNA form, the CDR3 reads TGTGCCAGCAGCTTGGCCACGGTTAACACCGGGGAGCTGTTTTTT.

The rearrangement joins TRBV9 to TRBJ2-5; D is perhaps TRBD1 (5 bases). CDR3 length equals 15 residues. The germline CDR1 and CDR2 sequences are SGDLS and YYNGEE. V lost 0 bases and J lost 5, with 14 bases in between. CDR3 protein: CASSVAGLFGETQYF. CDR3 sequence (DNA): TGTGCCAGCAGCGTAGCAGGGTTGTTTGGGGAGACCCAGTACTTC.

As DNA, the CDR3 is TGTGCCAGCTCATCTTTCGACAGGGTATTCTCCGAGCAGTACTTC. Its translation: CASSSFDRVFSEQYF. The chain couples TRBV18 to TRBJ2-7; TRBD1 matches 7 bases. Germline V gene lookup returns CDR1 KGHSH and CDR2 LQKENI. With V trimmed by 5 bases and J by 6 bases, 13 bases remained unmatched. The CDR3 extends over 15 amino acids.

The gene calls are TRBV4-3 and TRBJ2-3; TRBD2 might be the D (6 bases). The CDR3 totals 14 residues. Looked up from germline, CDR1 is LGHNA and CDR2 is YSLEER. V was clipped by 6 bases and J by 0 bases, with 10 bases between them. The CDR3 bases are TGCGCCAGCAGTCGGGACTTTAGCACAGATACGCAGTATTTT. This encodes CASSRDFSTDTQYF.

This clone was recorded a few times. The chain links TRBV7-8 to TRBJ2-1, with TRBD2 identical over 10 bases. CDR3 length: 15 residues. V shed 5 bases and J 2 bases; nucleotides not matched to a gene: 3. Germline V CDR1 and CDR2: SGHVS, FQNEAQ. The CDR3 here is CASSTLAGAYNEQFF. The CDR3 DNA sequence: TGTGCCAGCAGCACCCTAGCGGGGGCCTACAATGAGCAGTTCTTC.

This clone was seen a handful of times. This chain joins TRBV5-1 and TRBJ2-1; 10 bases line up with TRBD1. CDR3 length: 14 residues. CDR1 SGHRS and CDR2 YFSETQ come from the germline V gene. Trimming took 6 bases from V and 7 from J; bases not matched to a gene: 7. Here the CDR3 reads CASNPGQGRNEQFF. Here the CDR3 DNA reads TGCGCCAGCAACCCGGGACAGGGGAGAAATGAGCAGTTCTTC.

This clone was counted only a few times. V gene TRBV19 combines with J gene TRBJ1-5; no clear D gene. Germline V gene lookup returns CDR1 LNHDA and CDR2 SQIVND (reference sequence). This CDR3 has 13 amino acids. Trimming removed 8 bases from V and 5 bases from J, with 13 bases in between. CDR3 DNA sequence: TGTGCCAGTCAGAATGCGGTTGATCAGCCCCAGCATTTT. Protein sequence: CASQNAVDQPQHF.

The rearrangement joins TRBV14 to TRBJ2-7, with D uncertain. This CDR3 comprises 13 residues. Germline CDR1 SGHDN, CDR2 FVKESK. Trimming left V 3 bases short and J 6 bases short, with 12 bases between. The CDR3 nucleotides are TGTGCCAGCAGCCACAGGTCAGTCGGCGAGCAGTACTTC. Its protein is CASSHRSVGEQYF.

This clone occurred a few times. J is TRBJ1-2 and V is TRBV27; a possible D gene is TRBD1 (5 bases). CDR3 size: 13 residues. Germline-derived CDR1 and CDR2 are MNHEY and SMNVEV (reference sequence). Between the trimmed V and J ends, which lost 3 bases and 7 bases, there was a span of 12 bases. As DNA, the CDR3 is TGTGCCAGCAGTTTGGGCAGGGCCTCTGGCTACACCTTC. It specifies CASSLGRASGYTF.

This clone is medium-sized by share. The chain is built from TRBV2 and TRBJ2-7, with D possibly matching TRBD2 (7 bases). V lost 10 bases and J 4 bases, leaving 14 bases between the germline ends. Looked up from germline, CDR1 is SNHLY and CDR2 is FYNNEI. This CDR3 has 12 amino acids. CDR3 coding DNA: TGTGCCACCACCCGGGGGGCATACGAGCAGTACTTC. Encoded protein: CATTRGAYEQYF.

This clone showed up just a few times. The chain uses TRBV4-2 and TRBJ2-1; 8 positions match TRBD2. Germline trimming cut 4 bases from V and 3 bases from J; bases unmatched to any gene: 11. The CDR3 runs 17 residues. Germline values: CDR1 LGHNA, CDR2 YNFKEQ. This chain's CDR3 is CASSLRGGLVYYNEQFF. The DNA of the CDR3 is TGTGCCAGCAGCCTTCGGGGGGGACTAGTTTACTACAATGAGCAGTTCTTC.

This clone is classed as medium-sized. The rearrangement joins TRBV19 to TRBJ1-1; D gene ambiguous. The V end lost 5 bases, the J end lost 3 bases, and 10 bases lay between the germline ends. Germline V lookup: CDR1 LNHDA, CDR2 SQIVND (reference sequence). This CDR3 has 13 amino acids. The CDR3, as DNA: TGTGCCAGTAGTGAGGGTAGGGACACTGAAGCTTTCTTT. It encodes CASSEGRDTEAFF.

In its sample, this clone was seen a few times. This chain uses TRBV6-5 with TRBJ1-6; 10 bases map to TRBD1. V trimming: 6 bases; J trimming: 10 bases; junction bases outside the gene matches: 6. The CDR3 consists of 14 residues. The V gene's germline CDR1 is MNHEY and CDR2 SVGAGI. The CDR3 DNA follows: TGTGCCAGCAGACGGACAGGGGGTTTCTCACCCCTCCACTTT. As protein: CASRRTGGFSPLHF.

DNA for the CDR3: TGTGCCAGCAGCTTCACTAGCGTAACTGAAGCTTTCTTT. Translating gives CASSFTSVTEAFF. The chain is built from TRBV7-3 and TRBJ1-1; D is unclear. Trimming cost V 3 bases and J 5 bases, with 10 bases left between them. This CDR3 is 13 amino acids long. CDR1 SGHTA and CDR2 FQGTGA come from the germline V gene.

The chain uses TRBV7-2 and TRBJ2-3; D possibly corresponds to TRBD2 (5 bases). Trimming stripped 7 bases from V and 5 bases from J, with 16 bases between. CDR1 and CDR2 (germline): SGHTA, FQGNSA. The CDR3 contains 14 residues. The CDR3 DNA is TGTGCCAGCATTGAGGGTCCCCCCAGAGATACGCAGTATTTT. Translated, it gives CASIEGPPRDTQYF. Supplemented by reference TRBV7-2 and TRBJ2-3, the full variable domain reads GAGVSQSPSNKVTEKGKDVELRCDPISGHTALYWYRQSLGQGLEFLIYFQGNSAPDKSGLPSDRFSAERTGGSVSTLTIQRTQQEDSAVYLCASIEGPPRDTQYFGPGTRLTVL.

In its sample, this clone was seen a few times. This rearrangement joins TRBV6-6 to TRBJ2-7; 8 bases align to TRBD1. The CDR3 contains 12 residues. Per germline, CDR1 MNHNY and CDR2 SVGAGI (reference sequence). With 5 bases clipped from V and 4 bases from J, the junction kept 1 base outside the gene matches. The CDR3 nucleotides read TGTGCCAGCAGTCGACAGGGGTACGAGCAGTACTTC. It codes for CASSRQGYEQYF.

The chain combines TRBV9 with TRBJ2-5; 13 positions agree with TRBD2. CDR1 is SGDLS and CDR2 is YYNGEE in the germline V gene. V was clipped by 2 bases and J by 2 bases; unmatched bases: 3. This CDR3 is built from 16 residues. The CDR3 reads CASSVGLAGDQETQYF. The CDR3 DNA is TGTGCCAGCAGCGTCGGACTAGCGGGGGATCAAGAGACCCAGTACTTC.

The rearrangement uses TRBV7-2 and TRBJ2-3; a possible D gene is TRBD2 (6 bases). Trimming cost V 8 bases and J 2 bases, with 8 bases left between them. The germline V gene has CDR1 SGHTA and CDR2 FQGNSA. The CDR3 covers 12 residues. CDR3 coding DNA: TGTGCCAGCGGGCGGGACACAGATACGCAGTATTTT. Translation gives CASGRDTDTQYF.

The chain couples TRBV28 to TRBJ2-2; a weak D match, TRBD1 (5 bases). This CDR3 has 13 residues. Trimming cost V 1 base and J 5 bases, with 5 bases left between them. CDR1 MDHEN and CDR2 SYDVKM come from the germline V gene. The CDR3 bases are TGTGCCAGCAGTTTATCAGGGACCGGGGAGCTGTTTTTT. Its translation: CASSLSGTGELFF. Variable domain in full (rest from reference TRBV28 and TRBJ2-2): DVKVTQSSRYLVKRTGEKVFLECVQDMDHENMFWYRQDPGLGLRLIYFSYDVKMKEKGDIPEGYSVSREKKERFSLILESASTNQTSMYLCASSLSGTGELFFGEGSRLTVL.

This clone was seen more than once but under ten times. The CDR3 sequence is CASSRGGSYGYTF. CDR3 coding DNA: TGTGCCAGCAGTCGGGGGGGAAGCTATGGCTACACCTTC. The V and J genes are TRBV28 and TRBJ1-2; D is possibly TRBD1 (5 bases). This CDR3 is built from 13 residues. The V gene's germline CDR1 is MDHEN and CDR2 SYDVKM. Deletions cut 5 bases from V and 4 bases from J, with 11 bases between.

The chain has TRBV6-6 and TRBJ1-2; 9 bases are shared with TRBD1. CDR3 length: 16 residues. V shed 6 bases and J 4 bases; nucleotides not matched to a gene: 12. Germline V gene lookup returns CDR1 MNHNY and CDR2 SVGAGI (reference sequence). The CDR3 protein is CASSIIEQGAGYGYTF. The CDR3 coding sequence is TGTGCCAGCAGCATAATCGAACAGGGGGCGGGCTATGGCTACACCTTC.